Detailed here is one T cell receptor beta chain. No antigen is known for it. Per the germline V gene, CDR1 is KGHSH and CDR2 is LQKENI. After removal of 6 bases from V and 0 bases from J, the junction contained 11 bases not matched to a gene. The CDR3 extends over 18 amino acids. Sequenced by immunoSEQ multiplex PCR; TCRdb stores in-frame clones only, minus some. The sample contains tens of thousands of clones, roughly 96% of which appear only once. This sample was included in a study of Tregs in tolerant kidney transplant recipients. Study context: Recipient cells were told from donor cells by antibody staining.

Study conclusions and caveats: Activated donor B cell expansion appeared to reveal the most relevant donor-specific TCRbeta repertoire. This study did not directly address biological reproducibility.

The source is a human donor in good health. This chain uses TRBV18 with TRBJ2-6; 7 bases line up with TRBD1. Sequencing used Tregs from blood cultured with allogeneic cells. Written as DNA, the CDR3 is TGTGCCAGCTCCCGGCTGGGAACAGGGGCCTCTGGGGCCAACGTCCTGACTTTC. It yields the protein CASSRLGTGASGANVLTF.